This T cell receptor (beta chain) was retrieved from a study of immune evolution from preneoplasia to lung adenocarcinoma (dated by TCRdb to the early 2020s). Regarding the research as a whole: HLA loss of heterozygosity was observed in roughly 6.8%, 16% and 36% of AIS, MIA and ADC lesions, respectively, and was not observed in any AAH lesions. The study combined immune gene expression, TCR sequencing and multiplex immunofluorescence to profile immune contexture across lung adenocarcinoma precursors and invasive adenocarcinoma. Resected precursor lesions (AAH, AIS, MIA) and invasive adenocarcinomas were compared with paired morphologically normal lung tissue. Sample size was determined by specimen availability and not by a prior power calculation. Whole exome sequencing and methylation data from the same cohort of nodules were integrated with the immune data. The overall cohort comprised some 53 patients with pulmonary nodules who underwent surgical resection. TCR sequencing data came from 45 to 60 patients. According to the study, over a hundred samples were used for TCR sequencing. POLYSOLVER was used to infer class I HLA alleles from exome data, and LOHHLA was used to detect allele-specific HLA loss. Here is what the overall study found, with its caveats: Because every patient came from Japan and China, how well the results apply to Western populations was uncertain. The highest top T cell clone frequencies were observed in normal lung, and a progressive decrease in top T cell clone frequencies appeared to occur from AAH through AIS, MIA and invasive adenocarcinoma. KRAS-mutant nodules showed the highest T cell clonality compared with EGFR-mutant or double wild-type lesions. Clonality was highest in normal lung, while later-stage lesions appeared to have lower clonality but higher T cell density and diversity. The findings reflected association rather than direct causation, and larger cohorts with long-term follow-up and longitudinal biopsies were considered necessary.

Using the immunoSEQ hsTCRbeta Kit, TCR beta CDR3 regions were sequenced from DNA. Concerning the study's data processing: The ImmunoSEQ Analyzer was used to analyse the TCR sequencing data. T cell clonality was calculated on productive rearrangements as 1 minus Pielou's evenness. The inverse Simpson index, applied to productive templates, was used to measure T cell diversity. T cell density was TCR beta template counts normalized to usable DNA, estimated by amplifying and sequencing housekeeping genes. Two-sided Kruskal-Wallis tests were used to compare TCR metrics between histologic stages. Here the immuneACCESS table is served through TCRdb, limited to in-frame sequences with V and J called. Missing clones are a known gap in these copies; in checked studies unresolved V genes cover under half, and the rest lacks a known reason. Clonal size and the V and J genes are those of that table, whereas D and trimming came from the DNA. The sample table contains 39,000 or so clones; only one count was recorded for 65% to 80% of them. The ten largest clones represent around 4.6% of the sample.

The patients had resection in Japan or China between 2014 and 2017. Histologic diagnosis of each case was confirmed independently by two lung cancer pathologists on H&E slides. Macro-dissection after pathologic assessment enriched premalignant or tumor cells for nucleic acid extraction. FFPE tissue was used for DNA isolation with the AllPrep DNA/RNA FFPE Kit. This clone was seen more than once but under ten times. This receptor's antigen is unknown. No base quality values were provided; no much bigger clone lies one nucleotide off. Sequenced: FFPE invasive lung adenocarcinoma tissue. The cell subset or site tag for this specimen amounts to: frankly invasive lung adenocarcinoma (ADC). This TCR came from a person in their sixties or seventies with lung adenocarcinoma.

CDR3 reads: CASSSGGGGGYTF. The DNA is TGTGCCAGCAGCTCGGGGGGTGGAGGTGGCTACACCTTC. This sequence uses TRBV28 and TRBJ1-2; TRBD1 is possibly the D segment (5 matching bases). CDR1 MDHEN and CDR2 SYDVKM were looked up in the germline V gene. The CDR3 starts with the cysteine, ends with the phenylalanine, and has 13 residues. The DNA shown is the 39-base CDR3, in frame from base 1. Deletion took 6 bases off V and 7 bases off J, with a span of 15 bases between the germline ends.